This TCR beta chain was recovered during a study of blood T cell repertoires in COVID-19. The germline V gene has CDR1 KGHDR and CDR2 SFDVKD. The CDR3 sequence is 13 residues long. V was pared by 1 base and J by 4 bases, with 6 bases between. As originally analysed: How many nucleated cells were present was estimated from reference gene primer amplification. The protocol was immunoSEQ multiplex PCR, while the TCRdb copy is restricted to in-frame clones and leaves out a portion. The V and J calls and clone size are taken from that table; D and trimming were inferred from the DNA. The table lists 110,000 or so clones, about 88% of them singletons.

This receptor was obtained from a woman in her 70s who had recovered from COVID-19. The sequenced sample consisted of peripheral blood. The chain links TRBV24-1 to TRBJ1-1, with D tentatively TRBD1 (5 bases). CDR3 sequence (DNA): TGTGCCACCAGTGATTTCCAGGGCACTGAAGCTTTCTTT. Protein product: CATSDFQGTEAFF.